These 23 T cell receptor beta chains were all obtained from the same sample, sequenced in a study of B cell selection in AIRE deficiency. The regulatory T cell sort gate was CD4+CD25hiCD127low/negative. Sequenced by immunoSEQ multiplex PCR; TCRdb stores in-frame clones only, minus some. The sample carries around 14,000 clones, roughly 91% recorded once. The sequenced material came from Tregs sorted from PBMCs. The receptors derive from a human donor with AIRE deficiency.

The J gene is TRBJ1-3, the V gene TRBV28; 7 nucleotides match TRBD1. CDR1 is MDHEN, CDR2 SYDVKM, per germline. This CDR3 spans 15 amino acids. V lost 5 bases to trimming and J lost 0 bases; unmatched junction nucleotides: 4. The CDR3 sequence: CASSKDRISGNTIYF. CDR3 in DNA: TGTGCCAGCAGTAAGGACAGGATCTCTGGAAACACCATATATTTT. Full variable domain (remainder filled in from reference TRBV28 and TRBJ1-3): DVKVTQSSRYLVKRTGEKVFLECVQDMDHENMFWYRQDPGLGLRLIYFSYDVKMKEKGDIPEGYSVSREKKERFSLILESASTNQTSMYLCASSKDRISGNTIYFGEGSWLTVV.

This clone has more than one count but fewer than ten. The gene calls are TRBV28 and TRBJ2-5, with 9 bases identical to TRBD2. CDR3 length: 15 amino acids. V was clipped by 4 bases and J by 7 bases; unmatched bases: 10. The germline V gene has CDR1 MDHEN and CDR2 SYDVKM. The CDR3 loop reads CASSSLAGAFVTQYF. CDR3 coding DNA: TGTGCCAGCAGTTCACTAGCGGGTGCTTTTGTGACCCAGTACTTC. Based on the CDR3 plus reference TRBV28 and TRBJ2-5, the full variable domain is DVKVTQSSRYLVKRTGEKVFLECVQDMDHENMFWYRQDPGLGLRLIYFSYDVKMKEKGDIPEGYSVSREKKERFSLILESASTNQTSMYLCASSSLAGAFVTQYFGPGTRLLVL.

The J gene is TRBJ2-7, the V gene TRBV15; D unclear. The CDR3 consists of 15 residues. Germline loops: CDR1 LNHNV, CDR2 YYDKDF (reference sequence). With 0 bases removed from V and 7 bases from J, the gap between germline ends came to 16 bases. In nucleotides, the CDR3 is TGTGCCACCAGCAGAGATTTATACCAAGCCCATGAGCAGTACTTC. It is translated as CATSRDLYQAHEQYF. Using reference TRBV15 and TRBJ2-7 for the parts outside the CDR3, the full variable domain is DAMVIQNPRYQVTQFGKPVTLSCSQTLNHNVMYWYQQKSSQAPKLLFHYYDKDFNNEADTPDNFQSRRPNTSFCFLDIRSPGLGDTAMYLCATSRDLYQAHEQYFGPGTRLTVT.

J is TRBJ2-5 and V is TRBV7-2; D not resolved. Germline V gene lookup returns CDR1 SGHTA and CDR2 FQGNSA. The germline V and J ends were trimmed by 2 bases and 1 base, with 11 bases remaining between them. This CDR3 region has 15 residues. CDR3 protein: CASSLWARLQETQYF. Written as DNA, the CDR3 is TGTGCCAGCAGCTTATGGGCTAGACTCCAAGAGACCCAGTACTTC. Filled out from reference TRBV7-2 and TRBJ2-5, the complete variable domain reads GAGVSQSPSNKVTEKGKDVELRCDPISGHTALYWYRQSLGQGLEFLIYFQGNSAPDKSGLPSDRFSAERTGGSVSTLTIQRTQQEDSAVYLCASSLWARLQETQYFGPGTRLLVL.

CDR3 protein: CASSYSALAGWYF. In nucleotides, the CDR3 is TGTGCCAGCAGTTACTCGGCCCTAGCGGGGTGGTATTTT. The chain uses TRBV6-5 and TRBJ2-3; 9 bases match TRBD2. This CDR3 is 13 amino acids long. CDR1 and CDR2 from the germline V gene are MNHEY and SVGAGI. Germline trimming cut 0 bases from V and 14 bases from J; bases unmatched to any gene: 6.

This chain connects TRBV7-3 to TRBJ2-3; D ambiguous. The germline V gene encodes CDR1 SGHTA and CDR2 FQGTGA. The CDR3 runs to 14 residues. Trimming took off 1 base at V and 0 bases at J, with 5 bases between the two ends. The CDR3 bases are TGTGCCAGCAGCTTAATAGGCAGCACAGATACGCAGTATTTT. Translated: CASSLIGSTDTQYF.

This chain links TRBV6-5 with TRBJ2-7; 11 bases match TRBD1. The CDR3 totals 14 residues. Per germline, CDR1 MNHEY and CDR2 SVGAGI. The V and J ends lost 4 bases and 6 bases, in that order; junction bases with no gene match: 5. This CDR3 is CASSFGQGASEQYF. The CDR3 DNA reads TGTGCCAGCAGTTTTGGACAGGGGGCTAGCGAGCAGTACTTC.

The genes are TRBV7-6 and TRBJ2-5, with D hard to call. Germline V CDR1 and CDR2: SGHVS, FNYEAQ. CDR3 length: 11 amino acids. Trimming pared 3 bases from V and 4 bases from J, leaving 3 bases between. This chain's CDR3 is CASSFAETQYF. CDR3 sequence (DNA): TGTGCCAGCAGCTTCGCAGAGACCCAGTACTTC.

CDR3 nucleotides: TGTGCCAGCAGTGTGCGGGGGAGGGAAGCTGAAGCTTTCTTT. Translating it yields CASSVRGREAEAFF. This rearrangement joins TRBV6-4 to TRBJ1-1; the D gene is possibly TRBD1 (5 bases). Germline loops: CDR1 MRHNA, CDR2 SNTAGT. The V end was cut by 4 bases, the J end by 6 bases, with 15 bases between. This CDR3 is 14 amino acids long.

The chain has TRBV2 and TRBJ1-5, with 9 nucleotides matching TRBD1. With V trimmed by 6 bases and J by 6 bases, 12 bases remained unmatched. The CDR3 is made up of 16 amino acids. Germline V gives CDR1 SNHLY, CDR2 FYNNEI. CDR3 loop: CASSEPRDRVGQPQHF. CDR3 DNA sequence: TGTGCCAGCAGCGAACCCCGGGACAGGGTAGGTCAGCCCCAGCATTTT.

This clone was seen more than once but under ten times. This chain links TRBV7-9 with TRBJ1-5, with 8 bases identical to TRBD1. CDR3 length equals 15 residues. Per the germline V gene, CDR1 is SEHNR and CDR2 is FQNEAQ (reference sequence). V dropped 4 bases and J dropped 6; count of bases not matched to a gene: 8. This CDR3 is CASSSTGQGAQPQHF. CDR3 sequence (DNA): TGTGCCAGCAGCTCCACTGGACAGGGAGCTCAGCCCCAGCATTTT.

The table lists this clone with a count of one. The J gene is TRBJ2-7, the V gene TRBV6-1; 10 bases align to TRBD2. In germline, CDR1 is MNHNS, CDR2 SASEGT. J lost 3 bases, V lost 11 bases, and 7 bases had no gene match. The CDR3 length is 13 residues. The CDR3 sequence is CASSRLAGYEQYF. The CDR3, as DNA: TGTGCCTCCTCACGACTAGCGGGCTACGAGCAGTACTTC.

This rearrangement joins TRBV30 to TRBJ1-2; 8 bases are a match to TRBD1. V was pared by 5 bases and J by 7 bases, with 9 bases of the junction left unmatched. The CDR3 is 13 residues long. Germline V lookup: CDR1 GTSNPN, CDR2 SVGIG (reference sequence). CDR3 amino acids: CAWGDRLRSGYTF. CDR3 sequence (DNA): TGTGCCTGGGGGGACAGGTTACGGAGTGGCTACACCTTC. The whole variable domain, filled in from reference TRBV30 and TRBJ1-2, reads SQTIHQWPATLVQPVGSPLSLECTVEGTSNPNLYWYRQAAGRGLQLLFYSVGIGQISSEVPQNLSASRPQDRQFILSSKKLLLSDSGFYLCAWGDRLRSGYTFGSGTRLTVV.

This clone was found once. The chain links TRBV7-2 to TRBJ2-7; D is unresolved. The CDR3 runs to 14 residues. Looked up from germline, CDR1 is SGHTA and CDR2 is FQGNSA. V was trimmed by 2 bases and J by 0 bases, leaving 8 bases between them. DNA of the CDR3: TGTGCCAGCAGCTTACGGTGGGACTCCTACGAGCAGTACTTC. It specifies CASSLRWDSYEQYF.

CDR3: CASRSALAGDGCEQFF. CDR3 nucleotide sequence: TGTGCCAGCAGGTCCGCCCTAGCGGGAGATGGATGCGAGCAGTTCTTC. The gene calls are TRBV28 and TRBJ2-1, with 10 bases identical to TRBD2. CDR1 is MDHEN and CDR2 is SYDVKM in the germline V gene. V shed 6 bases, J shed 10 bases, and the junction held 15 bases outside the gene matches. The length of the CDR3 is 16 residues.

V usage is TRBV6-1 and J usage is TRBJ1-2; TRBD1 might be the D (6 bases). V was cut by 7 bases and J by 7 bases, with 10 bases left in between. CDR3 length: 11 residues. The germline gives CDR1 MNHNS, CDR2 SASEGT. CDR3 residues: CASTGGSGYTF. The CDR3 bases are TGTGCCAGCACCGGGGGCTCTGGCTACACCTTC.

This chain links TRBV2 with TRBJ2-7; TRBD1 is a possible D gene (5 bases). The CDR3 has 11 amino acids. The germline CDR1 and CDR2 sequences are SNHLY and FYNNEI. The V gene lost 6 bases and the J gene lost 5 bases, with 8 bases spanning the gap. CDR3 residues: CASRQVHEQYF. The CDR3 nucleotides are TGTGCCAGCAGACAGGTACACGAGCAGTACTTC.

The chain couples TRBV28 to TRBJ2-7; D not certain. Deletions cut 3 bases from V and 1 base from J, with 16 bases between. This CDR3 comprises 16 residues. Germline values: CDR1 MDHEN, CDR2 SYDVKM. CDR3 amino acids: CASSFYGPGRSYEQYF. The DNA for the CDR3 is TGTGCCAGCAGTTTCTACGGGCCCGGCCGGTCCTACGAGCAGTACTTC.

This sequence joins TRBV5-1 and TRBJ2-1; 12 nucleotides match TRBD2. V lost 5 bases, J lost 4 bases, and 7 bases stayed unmatched. The germline CDR1 and CDR2 sequences are SGHRS and YFSETQ. The CDR3 is made up of 16 amino acids. CDR3 sequence reads: CASRFPGTSGYNEQFF. Written as DNA, the CDR3 is TGCGCCAGCAGGTTCCCAGGGACTAGCGGGTACAATGAGCAGTTCTTC.

The chain couples TRBV29-1 to TRBJ2-2; TRBD2 agrees at 11 bases. The CDR3 is 15 amino acids. Germline trimming cut 4 bases from V and 7 bases from J; bases unmatched to any gene: 8. The germline V gene has CDR1 SQVTM and CDR2 ANQGSEA. DNA for the CDR3: TGCAGCGTTGTCCCTAGCGGGAGGTTTGACGGGGAGCTGTTTTTT. Translated: CSVVPSGRFDGELFF.

The chain recombines TRBV6-6 with TRBJ2-5, with a tentative D call TRBD2 (6 bases). In germline, CDR1 is MNHNY, CDR2 SVGAGI (reference sequence). V lost 6 bases to trimming and J lost 3 bases, with 20 bases between them. This CDR3 has 16 amino acids. CDR3 sequence reads: CASSHGAGATKETQYF. DNA of the CDR3: TGTGCCAGCAGCCACGGAGCGGGCGCAACCAAAGAGACCCAGTACTTC.

The chain uses TRBV19 and TRBJ1-1; D is perhaps TRBD1 (5 bases). The germline V gene encodes CDR1 LNHDA and CDR2 SQIVND (reference sequence). There are 14 residues in the CDR3. Trimming removed 3 bases from V and 4 bases from J, with 12 bases in between. Here the CDR3 DNA reads TGTGCCAGTAGTATTCAGGGTTCGGTCACTGAAGCTTTCTTT. It yields the protein CASSIQGSVTEAFF.

The chain has TRBV7-3 and TRBJ2-3, with TRBD2 matching 11 bases. CDR1 and CDR2 from the germline V gene are SGHTA and FQGTGA. V gave up 5 bases and J gave up 2 bases; unmatched junction bases: 3. The CDR3 loop spans 15 amino acids. The CDR3 bases are TGTGCCAGCAGCGTTAGCGGGAGGGACACAGATACGCAGTATTTT. Its translation is CASSVSGRDTDTQYF. The complete variable domain, with remaining parts taken from reference TRBV7-3 and TRBJ2-3, reads GAGVSQTPSNKVTEKGKYVELRCDPISGHTALYWYRQSLGQGPEFLIYFQGTGAADDSGLPNDRFFAVRPEGSVSTLKIQRTERGDSAVYLCASSVSGRDTDTQYFGPGTRLTVL.